The next 21 T cell receptor beta chains were all read from a single sample in a study of CD8 T cells in ankylosing spondylitis. TCRdb re-analysed the 5' RACE reads in MiXCR, keeping a single row per CDR3 protein. The data show around 300,000 distinct CDR3 sequences, under 14% seen once. The sequenced material came from blood, either unsorted or a sorted T cell fraction (not recorded which). These receptors came from a female donor with ankylosing spondylitis or in good health (not recorded which).

The sample holds a few counts of this clonotype. The chain links TRBV7-9 to TRBJ2-5, with D tentatively TRBD2 (6 bases). Trimming left V 2 bases short and J 5 bases short, with 15 bases between. The CDR3 has 15 amino acids. Germline CDR1 and CDR2: SEHNR and FQNEAQ (reference sequence). CDR3 sequence (DNA): TGTGCCAGCAGCTTAAACGAAGCGGGTTCCGAGACCCAGTACTTC. Translating gives CASSLNEAGSETQYF. Together with reference TRBV7-9 and TRBJ2-5, the CDR3 gives the full variable domain: DTGVSQNPRHKITKRGQNVTFRCDPISEHNRLYWYRQTLGQGPEFLTYFQNEAQLEKSRLLSDRFSAERPKGSFSTLEIQRTEQGDSAMYLCASSLNEAGSETQYFGPGTRLLVL.

As for this clonotype: Just one base apart from a much larger clone, this may be a read error. The genes are TRBV29-1 and TRBJ2-5, with a tentative D call TRBD2 (5 bases). The germline CDR1 and CDR2 sequences are SQVTM and ANQGSEA. Trimming left V 4 bases short and J 1 base short, with 13 bases between. The CDR3 extends over 14 amino acids. CDR3 protein: CSVVRGAIQETQYF. CDR3 DNA: TGCAGCGTTGTTCGGGGAGCCATCCAAGAGACCCAGTACTTC.

Here the CDR3 reads CSATRTGGTEAFF. Here the CDR3 DNA reads TGCAGTGCTACCCGGACAGGGGGTACTGAAGCTTTCTTT. V usage is TRBV20-1 and J usage is TRBJ1-1; 10 nucleotides agree with TRBD1. J was trimmed by 5 bases and V by 4 bases; bases with no gene match: 4. Germline CDR1 is DFQATT and CDR2 is SNEGSKA (reference sequence). CDR3 length: 13 amino acids.

The V and J genes are TRBV7-9 and TRBJ1-1, with 8 positions matching TRBD1. Trimming removed 6 bases from V and 0 bases from J; junction bases left unmatched: 9. The germline V gene encodes CDR1 SEHNR and CDR2 FQNEAQ (reference sequence). CDR3 length equals 16 residues. CDR3 in amino acids: CASSQQGGRMNTEAFF. The DNA for the CDR3 is TGTGCCAGCAGTCAACAGGGGGGAAGGATGAACACTGAAGCTTTCTTT.

This clonotype came up many times. The rearrangement uses TRBV9 and TRBJ2-1; TRBD2 is a possible D gene (7 bases). This CDR3 is 15 amino acids long. Trimming left V 4 bases short and J 7 bases short, with 18 bases between. Germline V gives CDR1 SGDLS, CDR2 YYNGEE. This CDR3 reads CASSILGGGRNEQFF. For the CDR3, the DNA is TGTGCCAGCAGCATCCTGGGAGGGGGAAGGAATGAGCAGTTCTTC.

There are many counts of this clonotype. The chain couples TRBV20-1 to TRBJ1-2; 7 nucleotides match TRBD1. The trim removed 2 bases at V and 8 bases at J, leaving 8 bases unmatched. CDR1 is DFQATT, CDR2 SNEGSKA, per germline (reference sequence). The length of the CDR3 is 13 residues. As DNA, the CDR3 is TGCAGTGCTAGACCGACGCAGGGACAGGGCTACACCTTC. The encoded protein is CSARPTQGQGYTF.

J is TRBJ2-1 and V is TRBV10-2; 10 nucleotides agree with TRBD2. Germline V lookup: CDR1 WSHSY, CDR2 SAAADI. This CDR3 spans 18 amino acids. V lost 0 bases to trimming and J lost 6 bases; unmatched junction nucleotides: 11. For the CDR3, the DNA is TGCGCCAGCAGTGAGTCGATTACGTCGGCTAGCGGGGGCAATGAGCAGTTCTTC. Amino acid sequence: CASSESITSASGGNEQFF.

With respect to this clonotype: This may stem from a read error, because a much larger clone lies one nucleotide away. CDR3 coding DNA: TGTGCCAGCAGCCCCCTTGAGGGGGGCAGTACAGATGCGCAGTATTTT. Its protein product is CASSPLEGGSTDAQYF. The V gene is TRBV7-9, the J gene TRBJ2-3; either TRBD1 or TRBD2 may fit D (6 bases each). Germline V gene sequence: CDR1 SEHNR, CDR2 FQNEAQ (reference sequence). The CDR3 has 16 amino acids. The full variable domain, in which reference TRBV7-9 and TRBJ2-3 provide the parts outside the CDR3, is DTGVSQNPRHKITKRGQNVTFRCDPISEHNRLYWYRQTLGQGPEFLTYFQNEAQLEKSRLLSDRFSAERPKGSFSTLEIQRTEQGDSAMYLCASSPLEGGSTDAQYFGPGTRLTVL.

Many counts were recorded for this clonotype. V usage is TRBV20-1 and J usage is TRBJ1-5; TRBD1 is a possible D gene (6 bases). From germline, CDR1 is DFQATT and CDR2 SNEGSKA (reference sequence). V lost 0 bases and J lost 2, with 8 bases in between. The CDR3 consists of 14 residues. The CDR3 is CSAREAGGNQPQHF. The CDR3 bases are TGCAGTGCTAGAGAGGCAGGGGGCAATCAGCCCCAGCATTTT.

This rearrangement joins TRBV5-1 to TRBJ2-7; D gene uncertain. V lost 1 base to trimming and J lost 6 bases, with 14 bases between them. CDR1 and CDR2 (germline): SGHRS, YFSETQ. The CDR3 sequence is 14 residues long. The CDR3 here is CASSLPRVSGEQYF. Here the CDR3 DNA reads TGCGCCAGCAGCTTGCCCCGGGTTTCGGGCGAGCAGTACTTC.

A word on this clonotype: Being one base from a much bigger clone, this may be a read error. The chain joins TRBV20-1 to TRBJ1-2; a weak D match, TRBD1 (5 bases). Germline lookup yields CDR1 DFQATT and CDR2 SNEGSKA (reference sequence). The CDR3 length is 13 residues. CDR3 sequence: CSAAGTANYGDTF. CDR3 coding DNA: TGCAGTGCGGCCGGGACGGCGAACTATGGCGACACCTTC.

With respect to this clonotype: A much larger clonotype is one base distant, so this may be a read error. V is TRBV20-1 and J is TRBJ1-2; 7 positions agree with TRBD1. Germline lookup yields CDR1 DFQATT and CDR2 SNEGSKA (reference sequence). The CDR3 spans 16 residues. The CDR3 here is CCARDQGDIPYYGYTF. The DNA for the CDR3 is TGCTGTGCTAGAGATCAGGGGGACATCCCCTACTATGGCTACACCTTC.

This clonotype was observed at least ten times. The chain couples TRBV28 to TRBJ2-1; D ambiguous. The CDR3 totals 13 residues. Germline assignment: CDR1 MDHEN and CDR2 SYDVKM. The V gene lost 2 bases and the J gene lost 15 bases, with 17 bases spanning the gap. In nucleotides, the CDR3 is TGTGCCAGCAGTTTAATTGACACTAATCAGCGGTTCTTC. Amino acid sequence: CASSLIDTNQRFF.

This clonotype has at least ten counts. The chain uses TRBV5-1 and TRBJ1-1; 7 bases agree with TRBD1. CDR3 length: 12 residues. Germline trimming cut 7 bases from V and 5 bases from J; bases unmatched to any gene: 5. The germline V gene has CDR1 SGHRS and CDR2 YFSETQ. CDR3 sequence (DNA): TGCGCCAGCGGCAAGGGGGCGACTGAAGCTTTCTTT. This codes for CASGKGATEAFF.

This clonotype was observed at least ten times. V usage is TRBV7-2 and J usage is TRBJ2-7; 13 nucleotides agree with TRBD2. Germline V lookup: CDR1 SGHTA, CDR2 FQGNSA. V shed 2 bases and J 3 bases; nucleotides not matched to a gene: 1. The length of the CDR3 is 15 residues. In nucleotides, the CDR3 is TGTGCCAGCAGCTTAAGGACTAGCGGGAGCTACGAGCAGTACTTC. Its translation is CASSLRTSGSYEQYF.

This clonotype was counted between two and nine times. This chain links TRBV7-9 with TRBJ2-7, with 10 bases matching TRBD1. CDR3 length: 14 residues. Germline CDR1 reads SEHNR; CDR2 reads FQNEAQ (reference sequence). V gave up 6 bases and J gave up 4 bases; unmatched junction bases: 6. As DNA, the CDR3 is TGTGCCAGCAGTCGACAGGGGGCGGGATACGAGCAGTACTTC. It is translated as CASSRQGAGYEQYF.

This clonotype was counted many times. The J gene is TRBJ2-3, the V gene TRBV5-1; unclear D gene. Germline assignment: CDR1 SGHRS and CDR2 YFSETQ. The CDR3 consists of 15 residues. V was shortened by 0 bases and J by 0 bases, with 8 bases between the two germline ends. The CDR3 DNA follows: TGCGCCAGCAGCTTGGATGGATCTAGCACAGATACGCAGTATTTT. Protein sequence: CASSLDGSSTDTQYF.

This clonotype was seen at least ten times. This chain joins TRBV6-1 and TRBJ1-2; 8 bases align to TRBD1. The trim removed 5 bases at V and 4 bases at J, leaving 12 bases unmatched. Germline V CDR1 and CDR2: MNHNS, SASEGT. The CDR3 is made up of 16 amino acids. The CDR3 nucleotides read TGTGCCAGCAGTCCCGGGACAGGTCCATTCAGCTATGGCTACACCTTC. As protein: CASSPGTGPFSYGYTF.

The sample holds many counts of this clonotype. The chain carries TRBV20-1 and TRBJ2-5; D unclear. This CDR3 comprises 15 residues. V was trimmed by 0 bases and J by 7 bases, leaving 18 bases between them. Germline CDR1 and CDR2: DFQATT and SNEGSKA (reference sequence). The CDR3 region is CSARDFSGRSGTQYF. The CDR3 nucleotides are TGCAGTGCTAGAGATTTTTCAGGACGGTCGGGGACCCAGTACTTC.

This clonotype appeared a few times. V is TRBV20-1 and J is TRBJ2-7, with 11 bases identical to TRBD2. The CDR3 loop spans 14 amino acids. V shed 6 bases, J shed 6 bases, and the junction held 10 bases outside the gene matches. Germline V gene lookup returns CDR1 DFQATT and CDR2 SNEGSKA (reference sequence). The CDR3 coding sequence is TGCAGTGCCGCCAGACTAGCGGGGAACGGCGAGCAGTACTTC. Protein sequence: CSAARLAGNGEQYF.

The V gene is TRBV5-1, the J gene TRBJ2-2, with 8 bases fitting TRBD2. Germline V CDR1 and CDR2: SGHRS, YFSETQ. The CDR3 is 16 residues long. Trimming removed 0 bases from V and 5 bases from J; junction bases left unmatched: 6. CDR3: CASSLAPGGQTGELFF. CDR3 DNA sequence: TGCGCCAGCAGCTTGGCCCCGGGAGGGCAGACCGGGGAGCTGTTTTTT.